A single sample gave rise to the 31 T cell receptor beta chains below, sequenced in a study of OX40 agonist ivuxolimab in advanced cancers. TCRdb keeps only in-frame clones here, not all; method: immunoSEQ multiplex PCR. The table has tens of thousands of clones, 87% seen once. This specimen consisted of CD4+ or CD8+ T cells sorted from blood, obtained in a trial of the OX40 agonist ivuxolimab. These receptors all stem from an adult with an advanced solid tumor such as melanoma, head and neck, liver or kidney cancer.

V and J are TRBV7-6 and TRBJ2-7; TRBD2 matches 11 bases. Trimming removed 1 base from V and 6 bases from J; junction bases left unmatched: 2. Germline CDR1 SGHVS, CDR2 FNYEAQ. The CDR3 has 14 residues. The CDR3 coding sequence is TGTGCCAGCAGCTTAGGGGGACTAGCGGTCGAGCAGTACTTC. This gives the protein CASSLGGLAVEQYF.

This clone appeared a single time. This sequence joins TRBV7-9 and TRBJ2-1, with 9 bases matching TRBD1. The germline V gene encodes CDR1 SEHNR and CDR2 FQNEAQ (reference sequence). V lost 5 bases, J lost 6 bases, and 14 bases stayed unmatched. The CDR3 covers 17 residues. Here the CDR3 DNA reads TGTGCCAGCAGCCCACAACTCCCCGGGACAGGGACCAATGAGCAGTTCTTC. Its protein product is CASSPQLPGTGTNEQFF.

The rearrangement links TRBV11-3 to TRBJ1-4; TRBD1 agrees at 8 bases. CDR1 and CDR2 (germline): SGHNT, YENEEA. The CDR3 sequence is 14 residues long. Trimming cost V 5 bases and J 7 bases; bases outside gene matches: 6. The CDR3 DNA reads TGTGCCAGCAGCCCGGGACAGGAAGGTGAAAAACTGTTTTTT. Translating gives CASSPGQEGEKLFF.

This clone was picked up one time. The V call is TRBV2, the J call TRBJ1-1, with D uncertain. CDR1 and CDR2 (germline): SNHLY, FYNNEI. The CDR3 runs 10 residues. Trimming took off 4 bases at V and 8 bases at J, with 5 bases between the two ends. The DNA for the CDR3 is TGTGCCAGCAGTGGTGCAGAAGCTTTCTTT. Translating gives CASSGAEAFF.

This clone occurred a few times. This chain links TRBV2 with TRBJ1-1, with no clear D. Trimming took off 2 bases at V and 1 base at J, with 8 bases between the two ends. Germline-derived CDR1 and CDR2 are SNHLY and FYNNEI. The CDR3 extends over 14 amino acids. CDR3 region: CASSELESNTEAFF. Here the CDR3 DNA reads TGTGCCAGCAGTGAATTGGAGTCGAACACTGAAGCTTTCTTT. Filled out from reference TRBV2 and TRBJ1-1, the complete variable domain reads EPEVTQTPSHQVTQMGQEVILRCVPISNHLYFYWYRQILGQKVEFLVSFYNNEISEKSEIFDDQFSVERPDGSNFTLKIRSTKLEDSAMYFCASSELESNTEAFFGQGTRLTVV.

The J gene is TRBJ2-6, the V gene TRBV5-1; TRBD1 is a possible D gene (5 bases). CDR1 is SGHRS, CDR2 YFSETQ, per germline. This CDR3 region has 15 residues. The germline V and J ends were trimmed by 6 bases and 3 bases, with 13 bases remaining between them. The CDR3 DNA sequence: TGCGCCAGCATCACAGGCCCTGGTGGGGCCAACGTCCTGACTTTC. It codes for CASITGPGGANVLTF.

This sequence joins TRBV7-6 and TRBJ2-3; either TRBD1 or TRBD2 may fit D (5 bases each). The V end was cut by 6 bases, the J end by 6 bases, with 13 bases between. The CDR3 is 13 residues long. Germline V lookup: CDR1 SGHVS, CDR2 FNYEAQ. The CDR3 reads CASRRDAFDTQYF. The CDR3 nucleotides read TGTGCCAGCAGGAGGGACGCCTTTGATACGCAGTATTTT.

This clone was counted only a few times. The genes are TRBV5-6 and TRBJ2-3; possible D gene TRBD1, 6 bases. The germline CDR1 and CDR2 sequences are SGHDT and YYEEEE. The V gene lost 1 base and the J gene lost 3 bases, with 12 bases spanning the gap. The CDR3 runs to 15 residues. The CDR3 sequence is CASSLSKGQTDTQYF. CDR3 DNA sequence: TGTGCCAGCAGCTTGAGTAAAGGACAGACAGATACGCAGTATTTT.

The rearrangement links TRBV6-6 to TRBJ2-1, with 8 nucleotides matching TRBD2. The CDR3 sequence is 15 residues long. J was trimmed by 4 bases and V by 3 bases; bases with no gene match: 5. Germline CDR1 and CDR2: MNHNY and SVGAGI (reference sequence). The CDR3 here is CASSYSGGEYNEQFF. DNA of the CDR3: TGTGCCAGCAGTTATTCGGGAGGGGAGTACAATGAGCAGTTCTTC.

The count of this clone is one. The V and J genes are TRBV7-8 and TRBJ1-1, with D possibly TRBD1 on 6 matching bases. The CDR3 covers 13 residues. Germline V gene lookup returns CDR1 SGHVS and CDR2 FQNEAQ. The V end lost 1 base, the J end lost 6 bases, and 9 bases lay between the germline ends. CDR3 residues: CASSLDRVAEAFF. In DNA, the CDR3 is TGTGCCAGCAGCTTAGACAGGGTCGCTGAAGCTTTCTTT.

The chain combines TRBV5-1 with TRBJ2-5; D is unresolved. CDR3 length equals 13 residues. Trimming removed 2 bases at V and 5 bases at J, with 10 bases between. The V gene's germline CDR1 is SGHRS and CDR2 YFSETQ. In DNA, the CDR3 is TGCGCCAGCAGCTTTGGGGATTTGGAGACCCAGTACTTC. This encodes CASSFGDLETQYF.

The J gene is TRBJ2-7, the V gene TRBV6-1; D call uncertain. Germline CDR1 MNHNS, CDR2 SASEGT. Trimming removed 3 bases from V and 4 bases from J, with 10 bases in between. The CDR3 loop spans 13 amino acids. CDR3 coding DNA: TGTGCCAGCAGTGACAGACCGAAGTACGAGCAGTACGTC. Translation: CASSDRPKYEQYV.

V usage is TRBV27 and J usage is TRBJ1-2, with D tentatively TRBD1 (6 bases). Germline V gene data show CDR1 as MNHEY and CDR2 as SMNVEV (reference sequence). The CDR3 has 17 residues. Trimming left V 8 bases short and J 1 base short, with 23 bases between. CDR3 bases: TGTGCCAGCCACTGCCCCCCCAGGGGCCCCTTTAACTATGGCTACACCTTC. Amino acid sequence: CASHCPPRGPFNYGYTF.

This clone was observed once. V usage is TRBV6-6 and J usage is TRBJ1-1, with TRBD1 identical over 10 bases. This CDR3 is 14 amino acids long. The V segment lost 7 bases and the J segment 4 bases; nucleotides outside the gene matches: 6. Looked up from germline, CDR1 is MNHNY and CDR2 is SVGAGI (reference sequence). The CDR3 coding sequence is TGTGCCAGCACTTCCCGGGACAGGGGCACTGAAGCTTTCTTT. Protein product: CASTSRDRGTEAFF.

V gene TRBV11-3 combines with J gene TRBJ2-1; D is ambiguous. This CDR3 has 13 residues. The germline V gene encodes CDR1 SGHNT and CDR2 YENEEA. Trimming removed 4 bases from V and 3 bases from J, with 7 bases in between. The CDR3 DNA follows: TGTGCCAGCAGCTCGCAATACTACAATGAGCAGTTCTTC. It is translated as CASSSQYYNEQFF.

CDR3 loop: CASSQLRKQETQYF. DNA of the CDR3: TGTGCCAGCAGTCAATTACGTAAACAAGAGACCCAGTACTTC. The chain is built from TRBV6-6 and TRBJ2-5; D gene unclear. Between the trimmed V and J ends, which lost 5 bases and 2 bases, there was a span of 12 bases. The CDR3 is 14 residues long. Germline CDR1 and CDR2: MNHNY and SVGAGI (reference sequence).

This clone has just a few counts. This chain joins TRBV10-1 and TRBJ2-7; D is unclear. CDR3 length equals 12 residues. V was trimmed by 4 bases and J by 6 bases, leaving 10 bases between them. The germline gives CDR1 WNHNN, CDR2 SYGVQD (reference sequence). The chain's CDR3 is CASSAVGFEQYF. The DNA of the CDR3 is TGCGCCAGCAGTGCAGTGGGGTTCGAGCAGTACTTC.

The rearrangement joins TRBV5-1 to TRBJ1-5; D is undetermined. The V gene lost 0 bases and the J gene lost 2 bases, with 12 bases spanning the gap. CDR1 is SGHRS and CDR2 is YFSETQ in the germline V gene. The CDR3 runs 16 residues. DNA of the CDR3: TGCGCCAGCAGCTTGGATTCGGGGTCGGGCAATCAGCCCCAGCATTTT. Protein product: CASSLDSGSGNQPQHF.

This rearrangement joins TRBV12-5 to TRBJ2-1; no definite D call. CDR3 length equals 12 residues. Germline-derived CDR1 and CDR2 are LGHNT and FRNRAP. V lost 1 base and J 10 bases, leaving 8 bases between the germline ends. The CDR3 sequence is CASGLAVWEQFF. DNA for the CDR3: TGTGCTAGTGGTTTGGCCGTATGGGAGCAGTTCTTC.

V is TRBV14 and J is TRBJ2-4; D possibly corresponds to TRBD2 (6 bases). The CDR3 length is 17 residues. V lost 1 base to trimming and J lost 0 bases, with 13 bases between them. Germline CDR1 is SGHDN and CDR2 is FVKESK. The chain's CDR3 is CASSQGVAELAKNIQYF. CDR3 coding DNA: TGTGCCAGCAGCCAAGGGGTAGCGGAGCTAGCCAAAAACATTCAGTACTTC.

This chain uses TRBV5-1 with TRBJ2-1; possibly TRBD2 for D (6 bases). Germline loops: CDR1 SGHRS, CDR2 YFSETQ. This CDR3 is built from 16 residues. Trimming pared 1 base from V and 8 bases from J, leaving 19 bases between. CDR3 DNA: TGCGCCAGCAGCTTGAGCTTTCGAATACCGGGGGATGAGCAGTTCTTC. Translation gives CASSLSFRIPGDEQFF.

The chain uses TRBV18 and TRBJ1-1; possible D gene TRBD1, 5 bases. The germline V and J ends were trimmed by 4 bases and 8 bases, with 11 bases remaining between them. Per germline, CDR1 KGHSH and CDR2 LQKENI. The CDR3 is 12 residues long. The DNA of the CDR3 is TGTGCCAGCTCACGGGACGGTCGGGAAGCTTTCTTT. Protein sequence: CASSRDGREAFF.

Here the CDR3 DNA reads TGCGCCAGCAGTGATTATAGCGGGAGGGCAGAGACCCAGTACTTC. Protein product: CASSDYSGRAETQYF. The gene calls are TRBV10-2 and TRBJ2-5; 11 positions match TRBD2. There are 15 residues in the CDR3. CDR1 is WSHSY and CDR2 is SAAADI in the germline V gene. Germline trimming cut 3 bases from V and 4 bases from J; bases unmatched to any gene: 4.

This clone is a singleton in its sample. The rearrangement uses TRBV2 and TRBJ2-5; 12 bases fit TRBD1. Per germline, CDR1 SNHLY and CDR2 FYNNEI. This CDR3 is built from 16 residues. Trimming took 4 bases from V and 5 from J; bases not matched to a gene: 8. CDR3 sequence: CASSGRDRGRSETQYF. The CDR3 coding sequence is TGTGCCAGCAGTGGACGGGACAGGGGGCGGTCGGAGACCCAGTACTTC.

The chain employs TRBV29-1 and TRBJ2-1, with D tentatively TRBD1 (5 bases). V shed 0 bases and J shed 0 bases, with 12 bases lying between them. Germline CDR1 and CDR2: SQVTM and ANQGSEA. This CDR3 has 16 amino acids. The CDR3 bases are TGCAGCGTTGAAGATCTGTACAGGAGCTCCTACAATGAGCAGTTCTTC. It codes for CSVEDLYRSSYNEQFF.

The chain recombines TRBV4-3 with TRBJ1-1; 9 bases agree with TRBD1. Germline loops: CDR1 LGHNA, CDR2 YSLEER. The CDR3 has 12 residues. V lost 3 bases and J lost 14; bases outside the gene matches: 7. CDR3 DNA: TGCGCCAGCAGCCATCAGGACAGGGGAGTCTTCTTT. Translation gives CASSHQDRGVFF.

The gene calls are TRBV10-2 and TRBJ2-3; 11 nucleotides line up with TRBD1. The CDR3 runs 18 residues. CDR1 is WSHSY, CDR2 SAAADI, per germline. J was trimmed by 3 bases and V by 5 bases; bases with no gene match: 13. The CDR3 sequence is CASSRPGTGGRGTDTQYF. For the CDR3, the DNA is TGCGCCAGCAGTCGTCCCGGGACAGGGGGAAGGGGTACAGATACGCAGTATTTT.

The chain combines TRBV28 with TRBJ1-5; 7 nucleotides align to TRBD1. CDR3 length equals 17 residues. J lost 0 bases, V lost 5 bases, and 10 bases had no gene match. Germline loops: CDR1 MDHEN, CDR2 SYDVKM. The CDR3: CASSPGGVHYSNQPQHF. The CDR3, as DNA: TGTGCCAGCAGTCCAGGGGGAGTTCATTATAGCAATCAGCCCCAGCATTTT.

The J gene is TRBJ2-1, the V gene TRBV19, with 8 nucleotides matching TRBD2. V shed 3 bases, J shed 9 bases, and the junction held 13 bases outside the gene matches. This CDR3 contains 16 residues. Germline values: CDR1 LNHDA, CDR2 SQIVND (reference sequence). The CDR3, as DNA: TGTGCCAGTAGTATGAGAGCGGGAGCCGTGAAGGGTGAGCAGTTCTTC. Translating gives CASSMRAGAVKGEQFF.

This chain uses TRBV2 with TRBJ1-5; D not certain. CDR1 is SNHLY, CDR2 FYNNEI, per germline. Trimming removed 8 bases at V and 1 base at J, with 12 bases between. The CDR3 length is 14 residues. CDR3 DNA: TGTGCCAGCCAAAGACTGGAGAGCAATCAGCCCCAGCATTTT. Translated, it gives CASQRLESNQPQHF.

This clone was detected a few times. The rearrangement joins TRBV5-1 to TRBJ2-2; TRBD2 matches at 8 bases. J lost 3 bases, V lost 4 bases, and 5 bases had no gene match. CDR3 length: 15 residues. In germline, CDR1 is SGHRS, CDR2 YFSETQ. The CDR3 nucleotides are TGCGCCAGCAGCAGGGACGGGGGGGACACCGGGGAGCTGTTTTTT. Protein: CASSRDGGDTGELFF.